The present entry profiles one TCR beta chain with its context. Libraries were prepared by immunoSEQ multiplex PCR; TCRdb keeps only in-frame clonotypes and omits some of them. The sample shows over 200,000 clones, roughly 83% of them seen only once. This entry comes from a study of cytomegalovirus exposure and HLA in healthy donors. Germline CDR1 SNHLY, CDR2 FYNNEI. CDR3 length: 13 amino acids. Trimming shortened V by 3 bases and J by 4 bases, and 7 bases separated the two germline ends. Sequencing was done on a sample of PBMCs. The origin of this receptor is a woman in her 30s in good health and CMV-seropositive. This chain links TRBV2 with TRBJ1-5; D unresolved. Written as DNA, the CDR3 is TGTGCCAGCAGTGATGTGGGGAATCAGCCCCAGCATTTT. As protein: CASSDVGNQPQHF.